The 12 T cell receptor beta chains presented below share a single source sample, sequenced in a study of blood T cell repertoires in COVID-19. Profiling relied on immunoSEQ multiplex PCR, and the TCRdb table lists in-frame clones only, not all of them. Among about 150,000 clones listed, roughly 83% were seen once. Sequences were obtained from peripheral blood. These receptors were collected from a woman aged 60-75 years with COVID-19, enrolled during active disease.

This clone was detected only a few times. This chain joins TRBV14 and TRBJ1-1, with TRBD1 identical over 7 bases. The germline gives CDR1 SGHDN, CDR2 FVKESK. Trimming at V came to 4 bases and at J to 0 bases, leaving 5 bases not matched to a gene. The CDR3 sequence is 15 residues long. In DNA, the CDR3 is TGTGCCAGCAGCCCCAGACAGGGACTGAACACTGAAGCTTTCTTT. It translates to CASSPRQGLNTEAFF.

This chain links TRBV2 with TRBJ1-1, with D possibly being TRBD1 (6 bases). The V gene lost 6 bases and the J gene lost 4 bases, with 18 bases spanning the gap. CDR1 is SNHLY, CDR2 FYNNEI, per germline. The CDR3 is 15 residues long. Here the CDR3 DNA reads TGTGCCAGCAGGTTGTCGGCGGGGGGCGTCACTGAAGCTTTCTTT. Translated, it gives CASRLSAGGVTEAFF.

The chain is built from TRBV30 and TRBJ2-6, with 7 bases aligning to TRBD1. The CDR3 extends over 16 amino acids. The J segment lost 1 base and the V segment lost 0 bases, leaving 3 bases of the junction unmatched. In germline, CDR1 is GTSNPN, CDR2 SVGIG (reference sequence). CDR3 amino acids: CAWSVQGISGANVLTF. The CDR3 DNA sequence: TGTGCCTGGAGTGTACAGGGGATATCTGGGGCCAACGTCCTGACTTTC.

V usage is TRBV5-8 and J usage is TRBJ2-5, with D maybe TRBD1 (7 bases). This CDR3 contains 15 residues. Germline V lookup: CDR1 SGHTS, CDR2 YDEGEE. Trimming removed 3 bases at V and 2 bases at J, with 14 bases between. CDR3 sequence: CASSSGDSFQETQYF. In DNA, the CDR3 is TGTGCCAGCAGCTCGGGGGACAGCTTTCAAGAGACCCAGTACTTC.

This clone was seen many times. In nucleotides, the CDR3 is TGTGCCAGTAGTATGGGAGGGACTGAAGCTTTCTTT. This gives the protein CASSMGGTEAFF. The chain carries TRBV19 and TRBJ1-1, with D unresolved. Germline V gene data show CDR1 as LNHDA and CDR2 as SQIVND (reference sequence). The CDR3 sequence is 12 residues long. V was trimmed by 3 bases and J by 5 bases, leaving 7 bases between them.

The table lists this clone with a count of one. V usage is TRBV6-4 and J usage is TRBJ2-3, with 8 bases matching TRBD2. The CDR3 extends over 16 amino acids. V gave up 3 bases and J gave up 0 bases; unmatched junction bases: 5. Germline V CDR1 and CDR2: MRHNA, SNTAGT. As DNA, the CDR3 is TGTGCCAGCAGTGAATCCCCTAGCGGGAGCACAGATACGCAGTATTTT. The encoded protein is CASSESPSGSTDTQYF.

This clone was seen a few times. The CDR3, as DNA: TGCGCCAGCAGCTTAGGACAGGGGGTAATGAAATCTAACTATGGCTACACCTTC. It is translated as CASSLGQGVMKSNYGYTF. This sequence joins TRBV5-1 and TRBJ1-2, with 10 positions matching TRBD1. The V segment lost 2 bases and the J segment 0 bases; nucleotides outside the gene matches: 10. The CDR3 has 18 amino acids. Germline CDR1 and CDR2: SGHRS and YFSETQ.

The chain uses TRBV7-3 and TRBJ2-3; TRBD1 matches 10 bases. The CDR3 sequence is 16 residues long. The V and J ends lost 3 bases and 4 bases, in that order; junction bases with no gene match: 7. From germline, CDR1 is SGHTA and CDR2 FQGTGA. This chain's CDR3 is CASSFAQGTGADTQYF. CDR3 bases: TGTGCCAGCAGCTTCGCACAAGGGACAGGGGCAGATACGCAGTATTTT.

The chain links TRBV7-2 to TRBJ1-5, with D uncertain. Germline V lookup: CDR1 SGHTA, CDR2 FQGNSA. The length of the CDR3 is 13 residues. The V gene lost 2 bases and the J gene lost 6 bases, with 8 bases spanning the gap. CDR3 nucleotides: TGTGCCAGCAGCTTATCGGGGTCTCAGCCCCAGCATTTT. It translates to CASSLSGSQPQHF.

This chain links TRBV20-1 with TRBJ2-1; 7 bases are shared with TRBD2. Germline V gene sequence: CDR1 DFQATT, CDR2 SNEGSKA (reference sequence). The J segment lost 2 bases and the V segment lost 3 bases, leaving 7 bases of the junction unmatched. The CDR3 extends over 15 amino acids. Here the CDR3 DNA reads TGCAGTGCTAGTGGGGGGGAAGGGACCTACAATGAGCAGTTCTTC. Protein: CSASGGEGTYNEQFF.

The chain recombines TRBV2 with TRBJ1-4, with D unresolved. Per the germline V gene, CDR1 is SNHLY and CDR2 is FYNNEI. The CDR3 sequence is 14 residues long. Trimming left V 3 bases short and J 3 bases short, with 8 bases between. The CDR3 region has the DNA TGTGCCAGCAGTGAGTCGCGGTCTAATGAAAAACTGTTTTTT. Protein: CASSESRSNEKLFF.

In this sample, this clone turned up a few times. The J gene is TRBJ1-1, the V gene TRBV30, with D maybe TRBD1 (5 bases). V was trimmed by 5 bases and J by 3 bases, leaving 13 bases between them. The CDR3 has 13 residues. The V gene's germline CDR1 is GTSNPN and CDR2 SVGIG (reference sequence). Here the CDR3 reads CAWSVRGDTEAFF. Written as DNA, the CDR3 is TGTGCCTGGTCAGTTCGGGGGGACACTGAAGCTTTCTTT. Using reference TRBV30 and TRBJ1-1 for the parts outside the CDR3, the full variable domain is SQTIHQWPATLVQPVGSPLSLECTVEGTSNPNLYWYRQAAGRGLQLLFYSVGIGQISSEVPQNLSASRPQDRQFILSSKKLLLSDSGFYLCAWSVRGDTEAFFGQGTRLTVV.